This T cell receptor beta chain stems from a study of beta chain features in type 1 diabetes. Study results and limitations: Type 1 diabetes patients had TCRB CDR3s that were shorter (moderately but significantly so) in all four CD4+ subsets. Across patients, naive, central memory and Treg TCRB repertoires exhibited apparently greater similarity than was observed across healthy donors.

Donors underwent one heparinised blood draw, around 100 mL on average. This clone was counted between two and nine times. Its specificity is not known. The CDR3 length is 13 residues. V gave up 2 bases and J gave up 2 bases, with 5 bases separating them. Germline lookup yields CDR1 SGHTA and CDR2 FQGTGA. Sequenced material consisted of expressed TCRB transcripts (all of the isolated RNA was reverse transcribed). Method: immunoSEQ multiplex PCR; TCRdb's copy keeps in-frame clones and lacks some. This sample has tens of thousands of clones, with 25% to 35% found just once. The sequencing sample was made of stem cell memory CD4+ T cells from blood. The source of this sequence is a woman under 30 in good health. The chain carries TRBV7-3 and TRBJ2-3, with D tentatively TRBD1 (5 bases). CDR3 sequence reads: CASSLGHTDTQYF. The CDR3 region has the DNA TGTGCCAGCAGCTTAGGACACACAGATACGCAGTATTTT.